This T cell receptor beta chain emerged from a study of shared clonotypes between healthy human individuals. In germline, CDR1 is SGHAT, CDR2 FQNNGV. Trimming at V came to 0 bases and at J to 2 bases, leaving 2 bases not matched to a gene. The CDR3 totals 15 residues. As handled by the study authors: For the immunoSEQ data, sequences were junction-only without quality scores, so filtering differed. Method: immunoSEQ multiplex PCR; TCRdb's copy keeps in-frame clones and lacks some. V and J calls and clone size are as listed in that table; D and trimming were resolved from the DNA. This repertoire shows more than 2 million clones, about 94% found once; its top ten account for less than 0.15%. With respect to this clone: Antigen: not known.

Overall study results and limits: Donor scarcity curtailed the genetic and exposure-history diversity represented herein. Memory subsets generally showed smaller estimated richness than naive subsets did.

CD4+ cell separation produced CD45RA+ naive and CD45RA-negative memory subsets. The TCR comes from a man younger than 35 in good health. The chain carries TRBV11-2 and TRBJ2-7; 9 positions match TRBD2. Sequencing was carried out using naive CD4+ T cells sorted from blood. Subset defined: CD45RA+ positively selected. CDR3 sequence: CASSLDSGGAYEQYF. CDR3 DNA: TGTGCCAGCAGCTTAGATAGCGGGGGTGCCTACGAGCAGTACTTC.